This is a list of T cell receptor beta chains from one sample in a study of blood T cell repertoires in COVID-19. Only in-frame clones appear in the TCRdb table, and some are missing; sequencing was by immunoSEQ multiplex PCR. The table lists some 35,000 clones, 60% to 80% of them singletons. Material for sequencing was peripheral blood. These receptors all stem from a man at least 80 years old with acute or convalescent COVID-19. Both conserved end residues are part of each CDR3. D genes are given only for firm matches. The size field is filled for only some rows; it gives once, few, many or a size class.

J	D	V	size	DNA	CDR3
TRBJ2-2	TRBD2	TRBV3-1/TRBV3-2	.	TGTGCCAGCAGCCAAGGACTAGCGGGAGCTACGAACACCGGGGAGCTGTTTTTT	CASSQGLAGATNTGELFF
TRBJ2-1	TRBD1	TRBV7-2	.	TGTGCCAGCAGCTTCCGGGACAGGAGTCACAATGAGCAGTTCTTC	CASSFRDRSHNEQFF
TRBJ2-5	TRBD2	TRBV7-8	.	TGTGCCAGCAGCTTATACACGGGGGGAGGGACCCAGTACTTC	CASSLYTGGGTQYF
TRBJ2-1	.	TRBV18	.	TGTGCCAGCTCACCCTCGCAGGATGAGCAGTTCTTC	CASSPSQDEQFF
TRBJ2-2	.	TRBV19	.	TGTGCCAGTAATTGGGGCCAGGGGAACACCGGGGAGCTGTTTTTT	CASNWGQGNTGELFF
TRBJ1-5	.	TRBV11-2	.	TGTGCCAGCAGCCTACTAAGGGGAAGGGGTAGCAATCAGCCCCAGCATTTT	CASSLLRGRGSNQPQHF
TRBJ2-1	TRBD1	TRBV7-3	.	TGTGCCAGCAGCTTAACGGGACAGAGAGTCTACAATGAGCAGTTCTTC	CASSLTGQRVYNEQFF
TRBJ2-2	.	TRBV5-5	.	TGTGCCAGCAGCTTGGCCCACATACTTAGGGAGAGGGCCGGGGAGCTGTTTTTT	CASSLAHILRERAGELFF
TRBJ2-7	TRBD1	TRBV7-2	.	TGTGCCAGCAGCTTCGGGACAGGTCTATACGAGCAGTACTTC	CASSFGTGLYEQYF
TRBJ2-3	TRBD2	TRBV6-5	.	TGTGCCAGCAGATCTAGCGGGAGACTGGGAGATACGCAGTATTTT	CASRSSGRLGDTQYF
TRBJ2-2	.	TRBV2	.	TGTGCCAGCAGTCCACTCCGGACCGGGGAGCTGTTTTTT	CASSPLRTGELFF
TRBJ1-5	.	TRBV21-1	.	TGTGCCAGCAGCAAACTTAGGTCCGTCTCGGGGAATCAGCCCCAGCATTTT	CASSKLRSVSGNQPQHF
TRBJ2-1	TRBD2	TRBV4-3	once	TGCGCCAGCAGCCAAGATGGGGTGAATAGCGGGGGCGCAAACAATGAGCAGTTCTTC	CASSQDGVNSGGANNEQFF
TRBJ2-1	.	TRBV28	.	TGTGCCAGCAGTTTAAGGGGGGGGTCCTACAATGAGCAGTTCTTC	CASSLRGGSYNEQFF
TRBJ2-5	TRBD2	TRBV7-2	.	TGTGCCAGCAGCTTAGGTGGGAGGGCCGAGGAGACCCAGTACTTC	CASSLGGRAEETQYF
TRBJ2-1	.	TRBV6-2/TRBV6-3	.	TGTGCCAGCAGTTACACGGCAGGGGTAAGGAATGAGCAGTTCTTC	CASSYTAGVRNEQFF
TRBJ1-4	.	TRBV4-3	once	TGCGCCAGCAGCCAAGATTGGGCAGGCCCAACTAATGAAAAACTGTTTTTT	CASSQDWAGPTNEKLFF
TRBJ2-2	TRBD2	TRBV7-7	.	TGTGCTAGCAGCTATGCTAGCGGGAGGGCCGGCGGGGAGCTGTTTTTT	CASSYASGRAGGELFF
TRBJ2-5	TRBD2	TRBV4-3	once	TGCGCCAGCAGCCAAGAACCTAGCGGGAGTGAGACCCAGTACTTC	CASSQEPSGSETQYF
TRBJ1-6	.	TRBV7-9	.	TGTGCCAGCAGCTCGCGAGTTGTCGCAGGGACACCCCTCCACTTT	CASSSRVVAGTPLHF
TRBJ1-1	TRBD1	TRBV7-9	.	TGTGCCAGCAGCTTTACGCAGGGGGGTTTCCCTGAAGCTTTCTTT	CASSFTQGGFPEAFF
TRBJ2-2	TRBD2	TRBV19	few	TGTGCCAGTAGTACGTCGACTAGCCAAACCGGGGAGCTGTTTTTT	CASSTSTSQTGELFF
TRBJ2-3	TRBD2	TRBV19	.	TGTGCCAGTAGGAACCTCAGGGGCGGGAGGGCTGGAGATACGCAGTATTTT	CASRNLRGGRAGDTQYF
TRBJ1-1	.	TRBV19	.	TGTGCCAGTAGTATAGCCGCTGAAGCTTTCTTT	CASSIAAEAFF
TRBJ2-1	TRBD2	TRBV10-3	.	TGTGCCATCAGTGAACTAAAGCGGGGGGGTTACAATGAGCAGTTCTTC	CAISELKRGGYNEQFF
TRBJ2-7	TRBD2	TRBV7-3	once	TGTGCCAGCAGCTTAGGGCCAGCGGGGGACTACGAGCAGTACTTC	CASSLGPAGDYEQYF
TRBJ2-3	.	TRBV4-1	.	TGCGCCAGCAGCCAAGTTAATCTCGTGAGCACAGATACGCAGTATTTT	CASSQVNLVSTDTQYF
TRBJ2-3	.	TRBV4-3	.	TGCGCCAGCAGCCAAGGTTGGGGGGGGCCAGGCACAGATACGCAGTATTTT	CASSQGWGGPGTDTQYF
TRBJ1-2	.	TRBV25-1	.	TGTGCCAGCAGTGAAAGCAGGGTCGACGGCTACACCTTC	CASSESRVDGYTF
TRBJ2-6	TRBD1	TRBV19	.	TGTGCCAGTAGTATGCCCCGGGACAGGAGTTCTGGGGCCAACGTCCTGACTTTC	CASSMPRDRSSGANVLTF
TRBJ1-1	.	TRBV5-4	.	TGTGCCACCCGAGTGGGGGCTGGGAACACTGAAGCTTTCTTT	CATRVGAGNTEAFF
TRBJ1-2	.	TRBV7-9	.	TGTGCCAGCAGCCCCCCCGGGGGAGGGCGGATTGTTTATGGCTACACCTTC	CASSPPGGGRIVYGYTF
TRBJ2-1	.	TRBV19	.	TGTGCCAGTAGTATTCGCGGCGCGGAGAGGAATGAGCAGTTCTTC	CASSIRGAERNEQFF
TRBJ2-7	TRBD1	TRBV7-9	.	TGTGCCAGCAGCTCCGGGACAGGGATAAATGAGCAGTACTTC	CASSSGTGINEQYF
TRBJ1-1	.	TRBV19	.	TGTGCCAGTAGGCCAGGGTCGGTGAACACTGAAGCTTTCTTT	CASRPGSVNTEAFF
TRBJ1-1	TRBD1	TRBV7-8	.	TGTGCCAGCAGCTTTGACAGGGGGCTATATGAAGCTTTCTTT	CASSFDRGLYEAFF
TRBJ1-1	TRBD1	TRBV4-3	.	TGCGCCAGCAGCCAAGATACCGGACAGGGGGCTGAAGCTTTCTTT	CASSQDTGQGAEAFF
TRBJ2-5	.	TRBV7-2	.	TGTGCCAGCAGCTCTGCTCCCCCGCGGGGCCAGTACTTC	CASSSAPPRGQYF
TRBJ2-7	TRBD2	TRBV5-4	.	TGTGCCAGCAGCCCGGGGGGATCCTACGAGCAGTACTTC	CASSPGGSYEQYF
TRBJ2-3	.	TRBV6-5	once	TGTGCCAGCAGCCTACAGGGCTCCACAGATACGCAGTATTTT	CASSLQGSTDTQYF
TRBJ1-1	.	TRBV3-1/TRBV3-2	many	TGTGCCAGCAGCCAGTCGGGGGTCACTGAAGCTTTCTTT	CASSQSGVTEAFF
TRBJ1-2	TRBD1	TRBV7-2	.	TGTGCCAGCAGCGTAGTAGGGACAGAACTCTATGGCTACACCTTC	CASSVVGTELYGYTF
TRBJ2-7	TRBD2	TRBV9	.	TGTGCCAGCAGCGTAGAGCGGGGGGCCTACGAGCAGTACTTC	CASSVERGAYEQYF
TRBJ2-2	TRBD2	TRBV9	once	TGTGCCAGCAGCGTAGATACTAGCGGGAGAATATTATCCGGGGAGCTGTTTTTT	CASSVDTSGRILSGELFF
TRBJ2-7	TRBD1	TRBV27	.	TGTGCCAGCAGTTCACGGGACAGGTCCTACGAGCAGTACTTC	CASSSRDRSYEQYF
TRBJ1-6	TRBD1	TRBV2	.	TGTGCCAGCAGTGCCCGGGACAGGGTGAAATTTTCACCCCTCCACTTT	CASSARDRVKFSPLHF
TRBJ2-5	.	TRBV3-1/TRBV3-2	.	TGTGCCGCACGGAGGGATGGGGAGACCCAGTACTTC	CAARRDGETQYF
TRBJ2-1	TRBD1	TRBV6-2/TRBV6-3	few	TGTGCCAGCAGTTACCCCATCCCCGGGACAGGGAGGGACAATGAGCAGTTCTTC	CASSYPIPGTGRDNEQFF
TRBJ2-5	.	TRBV3-1/TRBV3-2	.	TGTGCCAGCAGCCAATCCCGGACGGGGGGCGGAGAGACCCAGTACTTC	CASSQSRTGGGETQYF
TRBJ2-7	TRBD2	TRBV7-9	.	TGTGCCAGCAGCACACCGACTAGCGGGAGGCCCGAGCAGTACTTC	CASSTPTSGRPEQYF
TRBJ2-2	TRBD2	TRBV7-3	once	TGTGCCAGCAGCTCCCCTAGCGGGGGGAAGAACACCGGGGAGCTGTTTTTT	CASSSPSGGKNTGELFF
TRBJ2-1	.	TRBV6-1	.	TGTGCCAGCAGTGATCATCCCCTCCCGAGTGAGCAGTTCTTC	CASSDHPLPSEQFF
TRBJ2-1	.	TRBV5-8	few	TGTGCCAGCAGGCCCCGAGGGACACCTCACAATGAGCAGTTCTTC	CASRPRGTPHNEQFF
TRBJ1-2	.	TRBV20-1	few	TGCAGTGGAACAGGGTTCTATGGCTACACCTTC	CSGTGFYGYTF
TRBJ2-4	.	TRBV7-2	.	TGTGCCAGCAGCTTATATGCGGGACGTGCCAAAAACATTCAGTACTTC	CASSLYAGRAKNIQYF
TRBJ2-5	TRBD1	TRBV2	.	TGTGCCAGCAGCGGGGGGACAGGGAACCAAGAGACCCAGTACTTC	CASSGGTGNQETQYF
TRBJ1-4	TRBD1	TRBV7-8	many	TGTGCCAGCAGCCTGACAGGGGTTAATGAAAAACTGTTTTTT	CASSLTGVNEKLFF
TRBJ2-7	TRBD2	TRBV2	few	TGTGCCAGCAGCTACGGGACCCCGGGGGGTACCTACGAGCAGTACTTC	CASSYGTPGGTYEQYF